Relative to its sample, the clone carrying this T cell receptor beta chain is medium-sized. Its antigen remains unidentified. Semi-nested PCR with Nested Universal Primer A followed constant-region reverse priming of full-length variable regions. TCRdb re-analysed the 5' RACE reads in MiXCR, keeping a single row per CDR3 protein. The sample has more than 7,500 distinct CDR3 sequences, roughly 15% seen once. Study observations and caveats: In terms of TCR gene usage, tumor memory CD4+ T cells clustered together with blood and lymph node memory CD4+ cells, as well as with lymph node naive CD4+ cells. The larger cohort examined one V-J beta rearrangement, not whole repertoires.

Trimming removed 8 bases from V and 3 bases from J, with 19 bases in between. CDR3 length equals 15 residues. Germline CDR1 and CDR2: MGHDK and SYGVNS. The sorted Tregs were CD4+CD25+CD127-/low cells. The chain carries TRBV25-1 and TRBJ2-5; D gene uncertain. This receptor was identified in a female donor with breast cancer. Material for sequencing was Tregs sorted from blood. In DNA form, the CDR3 reads TGTGCCAGCCAAGCCCTGGACCCTACAGAAGAGACCCAGTACTTC. Translation: CASQALDPTEETQYF.